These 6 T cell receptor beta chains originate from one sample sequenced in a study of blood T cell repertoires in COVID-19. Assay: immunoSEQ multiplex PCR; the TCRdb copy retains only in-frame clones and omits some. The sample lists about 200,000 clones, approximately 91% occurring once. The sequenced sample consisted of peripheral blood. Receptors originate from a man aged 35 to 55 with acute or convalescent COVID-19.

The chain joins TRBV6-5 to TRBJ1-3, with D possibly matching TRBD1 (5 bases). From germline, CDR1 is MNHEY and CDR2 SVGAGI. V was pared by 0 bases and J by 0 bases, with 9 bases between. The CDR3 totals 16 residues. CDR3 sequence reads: CASSYSQGSSGNTIYF. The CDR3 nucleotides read TGTGCCAGCAGTTACTCGCAGGGTAGCTCTGGAAACACCATATATTTT.

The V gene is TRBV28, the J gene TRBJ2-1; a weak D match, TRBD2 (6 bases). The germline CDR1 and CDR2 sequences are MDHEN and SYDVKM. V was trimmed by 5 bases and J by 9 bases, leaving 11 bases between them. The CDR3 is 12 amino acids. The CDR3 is CASSLGGGEQFF. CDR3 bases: TGTGCCAGCAGTCTGGGAGGTGGTGAGCAGTTCTTC.

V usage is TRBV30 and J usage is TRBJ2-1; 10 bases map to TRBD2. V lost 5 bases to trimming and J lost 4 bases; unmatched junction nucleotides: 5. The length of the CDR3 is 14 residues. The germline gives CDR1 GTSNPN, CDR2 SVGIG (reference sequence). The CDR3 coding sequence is TGTGCCTGGCAGCGGGGGGGCAGGTACAATGAGCAGTTCTTC. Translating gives CAWQRGGRYNEQFF.

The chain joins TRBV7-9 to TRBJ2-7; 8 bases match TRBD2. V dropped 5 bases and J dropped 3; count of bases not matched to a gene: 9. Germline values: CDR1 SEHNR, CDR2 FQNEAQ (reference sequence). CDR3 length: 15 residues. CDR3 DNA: TGTGCCAGCAGCCCCCCTAGCGGGCCCAACTACGAGCAGTACTTC. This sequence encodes CASSPPSGPNYEQYF.

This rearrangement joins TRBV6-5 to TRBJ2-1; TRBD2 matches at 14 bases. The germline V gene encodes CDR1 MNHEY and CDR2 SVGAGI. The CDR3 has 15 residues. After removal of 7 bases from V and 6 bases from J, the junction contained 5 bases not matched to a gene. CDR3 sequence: CASILTSGRVNEQFF. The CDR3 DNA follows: TGTGCCAGCATTTTGACTAGCGGGAGGGTCAATGAGCAGTTCTTC.

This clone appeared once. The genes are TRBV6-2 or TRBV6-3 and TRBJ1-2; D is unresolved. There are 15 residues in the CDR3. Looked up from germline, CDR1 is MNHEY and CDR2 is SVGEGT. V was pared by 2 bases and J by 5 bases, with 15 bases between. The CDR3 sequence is CASSYVRRARYGYTF. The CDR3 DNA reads TGTGCCAGCAGTTACGTACGGAGGGCGAGGTATGGCTACACCTTC.